The clone carrying this T cell receptor beta chain was counted a few times. The sample belongs to a study of blood T cell repertoires in COVID-19. Study background: T cells, B-cell-depleted T cells, or PBMCs provided the cDNA or gDNA that served as material.

Which cohort a participant joined came from the clinical history participants gave. Within 2 weeks of study entry, exposed participants had contacted a PCR-confirmed or clinician-diagnosed COVID-19 case. V was pared by 6 bases and J by 3 bases, with 8 bases between. Per germline, CDR1 LNHDA and CDR2 SQIVND (reference sequence). The CDR3 runs to 12 residues. In the authors' workflow: Reference gene primer amplification gave nucleated cell count estimates. Only in-frame clones appear in the TCRdb table, and some are missing; sequencing was by immunoSEQ multiplex PCR. V and J calls and clone size come straight from that table; D and trimming were deduced from the DNA. The repertoire has more than 250,000 clones, approximately 82% of them found once; the top ten carry about 5%.

The sequence came from a man between 40 and 49 years old who had been exposed to COVID-19. Sample: PBMCs or T cells enriched from blood (not recorded which). The chain carries TRBV19 and TRBJ1-1; no firm D call. The CDR3 bases are TGTGCCAGTAGCAGGTGGGACACTGAAGCTTTCTTT. It specifies CASSRWDTEAFF. The variable domain in full, with the rest retrieved from reference TRBV19 and TRBJ1-1, is DGGITQSPKYLFRKEGQNVTLSCEQNLNHDAMYWYRQDPGQGLRLIYYSQIVNDFQKGDIAEGYSVSREKKESFPLTVTSAQKNPTAFYLCASSRWDTEAFFGQGTRLTVV.